Listed below are T cell receptor beta chains from one sample, sequenced in a study of Ad26.COV2.S vaccination and SARS-CoV-2 variants. Repertoires were generated with immunoSEQ multiplex PCR, while TCRdb's copy carries only in-frame clones and drops some. Here the sample spans about 500,000 clones, roughly nine tenths being singletons. The sample consisted of peripheral blood, taken in a trial of Ad26.COV2.S vaccine versus placebo. These receptors all come from a person aged 18-60 years who received the Ad26.COV2.S COVID-19 vaccine or a placebo. CDR3s include the opening cysteine and the closing phenylalanine or tryptophan. The D gene is left open where the match is weak. Only part of the rows carry a size: once, few, many, or a class if the clone is expanded.

CASSQTTTGIPYNEQFF	TGTGCCAGCAGTCAAACCACGACAGGGATCCCCTACAATGAGCAGTTCTTC	TRBV3-1/TRBV3-2	TRBD1	TRBJ2-1	-
CASSIGLSSYNEQFF	TGTGCCAGCAGCATTGGACTCAGCTCCTACAATGAGCAGTTCTTC	TRBV7-3	-	TRBJ2-1	-
CASRDRAGEQFF	TGTGCCAGCAGGGACAGGGCGGGTGAGCAGTTCTTC	TRBV6-5	TRBD1	TRBJ2-1	-
CASSPRGQGASNQPQHF	TGTGCCAGCTCACCACGTGGGCAGGGCGCGAGCAATCAGCCCCAGCATTTT	TRBV18	-	TRBJ1-5	once
CASSMGQGNQPQHF	TGTGCCAGTAGTATGGGACAGGGGAACCAGCCCCAGCATTTT	TRBV19	TRBD1	TRBJ1-5	few
CAWVLWGNTEAFF	TGTGCCTGGGTCCTCTGGGGGAACACTGAAGCTTTCTTT	TRBV30	-	TRBJ1-1	-
CASYTGTSNEQYF	TGTGCCAGCTACACCGGGACTTCGAACGAGCAGTACTTC	TRBV6-6	-	TRBJ2-7	-
CASSSEGGLGGELFF	TGTGCCAGCAGCTCAGAAGGGGGGCTAGGCGGGGAGCTGTTTTTT	TRBV11-3	-	TRBJ2-2	-
CASSSPRTSGRWGNEQFF	TGTGCCAGCAGTTCGCCCCGGACTAGCGGGCGGTGGGGCAATGAGCAGTTCTTC	TRBV28	TRBD2	TRBJ2-1	-
CASSFVQANSPLHF	TGTGCCAGCAGCTTCGTCCAGGCTAATTCACCCCTCCACTTT	TRBV7-2	-	TRBJ1-6	-
CASSSVWLAPETQYF	TGTGCCAGCAGTTCCGTGTGGCTAGCCCCAGAGACCCAGTACTTC	TRBV28	-	TRBJ2-5	-
CASSWTDYGYTF	TGTGCCAGCAGCTGGACAGACTATGGCTACACCTTC	TRBV6-2/TRBV6-3	-	TRBJ1-2	-
CASSLLGDYGYTF	TGTGCCAGCAGCTTATTGGGAGATTATGGCTACACCTTC	TRBV7-2	-	TRBJ1-2	-
CASSLARRKQFF	TGTGCCAGCAGTTTAGCGCGGAGGAAGCAGTTCTTC	TRBV12-3/TRBV12-4	-	TRBJ2-1	-
CASRGQGWDTEAFF	TGTGCCAGCAGGGGACAGGGTTGGGACACTGAAGCTTTCTTT	TRBV3-1/TRBV3-2	TRBD1	TRBJ1-1	-
CASSPGSYNEQFF	TGTGCCAGCAGCCCGGGCTCCTACAATGAGCAGTTCTTC	TRBV7-3	-	TRBJ2-1	once
CASSLGRGATDTQYF	TGCGCCAGCAGCTTGGGACGGGGGGCAACAGATACGCAGTATTTT	TRBV5-1	-	TRBJ2-3	once
CASSITGAFRDNTF	TGTGCCAGTAGTATAACAGGGGCGTTCCGGGACAACACCTTC	TRBV19	TRBD1	TRBJ1-2	-
CASRDSRANYGYTF	TGTGCCAGCAGGGATTCAAGAGCTAACTATGGCTACACCTTC	TRBV2	-	TRBJ1-2	-
CASSRTSGSNTGELFF	TGTGCCAGCAGTCGGACTAGCGGGAGCAACACCGGGGAGCTGTTTTTT	TRBV5-5	TRBD2	TRBJ2-2	-
CASCQGPGNSPLHF	TGTGCCAGTTGCCAGGGGCCAGGCAATTCACCCCTCCACTTT	TRBV7-8	-	TRBJ1-6	once
CASSLGIPARSYTF	TGTGCCAGCAGTTTAGGTATACCTGCTCGGAGCTACACCTTC	TRBV28	-	TRBJ1-2	once
CASRLGGTGAPYTEAFF	TGTGCAAGTCGCTTAGGTGGGACAGGGGCTCCATACACTGAAGCTTTCTTT	TRBV12-2	-	TRBJ1-1	-
CASSPTRLANYGYTF	TGTGCCAGCAGTCCGACAAGACTCGCGAACTATGGCTACACCTTC	TRBV27	-	TRBJ1-2	few
CASSPPEGTGRNEQYF	TGTGCCAGCAGCCCCCCCGAGGGGACAGGGCGGAACGAGCAGTACTTC	TRBV7-8	TRBD1	TRBJ2-7	-
CASSLAGTGSIQYF	TGCGCCAGCAGCTTGGCCGGGACAGGGTCCATTCAGTACTTC	TRBV5-1	TRBD1	TRBJ2-4	-
CASSLGGGYTF	TGTGCCAGCAGTTTAGGGGGTGGCTACACCTTC	TRBV28	-	TRBJ1-2	-
CATMGGIYAEAFF	TGTGCCACCATGGGGGGAATCTACGCTGAAGCTTTCTTT	TRBV28	-	TRBJ1-1	-
CASSGPGQWNTEAFF	TGTGCCAGCAGCGGACCGGGACAGTGGAACACTGAAGCTTTCTTT	TRBV7-9	TRBD1	TRBJ1-1	-
CASSPFDRDTDTQYF	TGTGCCAGCTCACCGTTCGACAGAGACACAGATACGCAGTATTTT	TRBV18	-	TRBJ2-3	-
CASSDAWSGPEQYF	TGTGCCAGCAGTGACGCATGGAGTGGTCCCGAGCAGTACTTC	TRBV2	-	TRBJ2-7	-
CSLWTGVGETQYF	TGCAGCCTGTGGACAGGGGTGGGGGAGACCCAGTACTTC	TRBV29-1	TRBD1	TRBJ2-5	-
CASSLQQLAEYPREQYF	TGTGCCAGCAGTTTGCAACAGCTAGCGGAATACCCCCGCGAGCAGTACTTC	TRBV27	TRBD2	TRBJ2-7	-
CASSIEGQGGNQPQHF	TGTGCCAGTAGTATAGAAGGACAGGGCGGCAATCAGCCCCAGCATTTT	TRBV19	TRBD1	TRBJ1-5	-
CASSLRDRSNYGYTF	TGTGCCAGCAGCCTCCGGGACAGGTCTAACTATGGCTACACCTTC	TRBV5-5	TRBD1	TRBJ1-2	-
CASAPVEAFF	TGTGCCAGCGCCCCCGTTGAAGCTTTCTTT	TRBV6-5	-	TRBJ1-1	-
CAWRTEHGWETQYF	TGTGCCTGGAGGACAGAACACGGATGGGAGACCCAGTACTTC	TRBV30	-	TRBJ2-5	-
CASSSRQGYYEQYF	TGTGCCAGCAGCTCCAGACAGGGCTACTACGAGCAGTACTTC	TRBV7-2	TRBD1	TRBJ2-7	few
CASSLEVGYNTEAFF	TGTGCCAGCAGCTTAGAGGTGGGCTATAACACTGAAGCTTTCTTT	TRBV7-2	-	TRBJ1-1	-
CSASLPPPYNEQFF	TGCAGTGCTAGTCTACCTCCCCCCTACAATGAGCAGTTCTTC	TRBV20-1	-	TRBJ2-1	-
CATRGQDYSPLHF	TGTGCCACCCGGGGACAGGACTATTCACCCCTCCACTTT	TRBV7-8	TRBD1	TRBJ1-6	-
CASSLNSPLHF	TGTGCCAGCAGTTTGAATTCACCCCTCCACTTT	TRBV28	-	TRBJ1-6	-
CASSRTVGRNEKLFF	TGCGCCAGCAGCAGGACGGTTGGGCGTAATGAAAAACTGTTTTTT	TRBV5-1	-	TRBJ1-4	-
CASSQAGGVGTEAFF	TGCGCCAGCAGCCAAGCCGGCGGGGTCGGAACTGAAGCTTTCTTT	TRBV4-1	-	TRBJ1-1	-
CASSVGTGELFF	TGTGCCAGCAGCGTTGGAACCGGGGAGCTGTTTTTT	TRBV9	-	TRBJ2-2	few
CASSQEILSFLAKNIQYF	TGTGCCAGCAGCCAAGAAATTTTGAGTTTCCTAGCCAAAAACATTCAGTACTTC	TRBV14	-	TRBJ2-4	-
CASSLGTLTGTGNTIYF	TGTGCCAGCAGCTTAGGGACCCTGACAGGGACAGGAAACACCATATATTTT	TRBV7-2	TRBD1	TRBJ1-3	-
CASSLSGSNQPQHF	TGTGCCAGCAGTTTGAGCGGTAGCAATCAGCCCCAGCATTTT	TRBV27	-	TRBJ1-5	-
CASRDRGLTDGYTF	TGTGCCAGCAGGGACAGGGGGCTCACTGATGGCTACACCTTC	TRBV2	TRBD1	TRBJ1-2	-
CSVWTGARTEAFF	TGCAGCGTTTGGACAGGGGCTAGGACTGAAGCTTTCTTT	TRBV29-1	TRBD1	TRBJ1-1	-
CASSRINGNTEAFF	TGTGCCAGCAGCCGGATCAATGGGAACACTGAAGCTTTCTTT	TRBV14	-	TRBJ1-1	few
CASSSNSGGNEKLFF	TGTGCCAGCAGTTCCAACTCGGGGGGAAATGAAAAACTGTTTTTT	TRBV6-5	-	TRBJ1-4	-
CASGEPYNEQFF	TGCGCCAGCGGGGAACCTTACAATGAGCAGTTCTTC	TRBV5-1	-	TRBJ2-1	-
CASSLALQGVQPQHF	TGTGCCAGCAGCTTAGCGCTCCAGGGAGTTCAGCCCCAGCATTTT	TRBV7-2	-	TRBJ1-5	-